The 29 T cell receptor beta chains reported below all come from one sample, sequenced in a study of blood T cell repertoires in COVID-19. Clones were sequenced by immunoSEQ multiplex PCR, and TCRdb holds only the in-frame ones, with some missing. In the table there are 410,000 or so clones, over 75% of which are singletons. Input material: peripheral blood. The source of these receptors is a woman aged 40 to 50 with COVID-19, enrolled during active disease.

The rearrangement uses TRBV30 and TRBJ1-1, with D perhaps matching TRBD1 (5 bases). This CDR3 has 11 amino acids. In germline, CDR1 is GTSNPN, CDR2 SVGIG (reference sequence). V was cut by 2 bases and J by 9 bases, with 10 bases left in between. CDR3: CAWSRGRQAFF. For the CDR3, the DNA is TGTGCCTGGAGTAGGGGCAGACAAGCTTTCTTT.

This chain connects TRBV5-6 to TRBJ2-1; TRBD1 agrees at 10 bases. This CDR3 is 16 amino acids long. With V trimmed by 3 bases and J by 4 bases, 7 bases remained unmatched. Germline V gene sequence: CDR1 SGHDT, CDR2 YYEEEE. The CDR3 DNA is TGTGCCAGCAGCTATCGACAGGGGGCAGTTTACAATGAGCAGTTCTTC. Translated, it gives CASSYRQGAVYNEQFF.

This clone was observed at least ten times. The chain recombines TRBV2 with TRBJ1-1; 7 bases map to TRBD1. The germline V gene has CDR1 SNHLY and CDR2 FYNNEI. V lost 2 bases to trimming and J lost 0 bases; unmatched junction nucleotides: 3. The CDR3 length is 15 residues. This CDR3 is CASSEQGVMNTEAFF. The CDR3 nucleotides are TGTGCCAGCAGTGAACAGGGGGTGATGAACACTGAAGCTTTCTTT. Based on the CDR3 plus reference TRBV2 and TRBJ1-1, the full variable domain is EPEVTQTPSHQVTQMGQEVILRCVPISNHLYFYWYRQILGQKVEFLVSFYNNEISEKSEIFDDQFSVERPDGSNFTLKIRSTKLEDSAMYFCASSEQGVMNTEAFFGQGTRLTVV.

The chain has TRBV28 and TRBJ2-7; D unclear. Germline lookup yields CDR1 MDHEN and CDR2 SYDVKM. Trimming removed 5 bases at V and 6 bases at J, with 11 bases between. The CDR3 covers 12 residues. CDR3 amino acids: CASSLPSAEQYF. CDR3 nucleotides: TGTGCCAGCAGTCTCCCCAGCGCCGAGCAGTACTTC.

This clone has more than one count but fewer than ten. The chain employs TRBV12-3 or TRBV12-4 and TRBJ1-1; 8 nucleotides match TRBD1. The CDR3 contains 11 residues. V lost 4 bases to trimming and J lost 11 bases; unmatched junction nucleotides: 3. The CDR3, as DNA: TGTGCCAGCAGTTCCCAGGGGGCGGCTTTCTTT. It translates to CASSSQGAAFF.

The table lists this clone with a count of one. The V and J genes are TRBV6-2 or TRBV6-3 and TRBJ1-1; D not resolved. V was clipped by 5 bases and J by 3 bases, with 7 bases between them. CDR3 length equals 12 residues. The germline gives CDR1 MNHEY, CDR2 SVGEGT. The CDR3 reads CASSRPDTEAFF. In DNA, the CDR3 is TGTGCCAGCAGTCGCCCGGACACTGAAGCTTTCTTT.

The V and J genes are TRBV28 and TRBJ1-5, with 7 bases aligning to TRBD1. Germline CDR1 is MDHEN and CDR2 is SYDVKM. This CDR3 spans 14 amino acids. V shed 6 bases, J shed 6 bases, and the junction held 8 bases outside the gene matches. CDR3 sequence reads: CASSGAGGSQPQHF. As DNA, the CDR3 is TGTGCCAGCAGCGGGGCAGGGGGGAGTCAGCCCCAGCATTTT.

The V call is TRBV7-8, the J call TRBJ1-6; 11 nucleotides match TRBD1. There are 18 residues in the CDR3. V lost 2 bases, J lost 1 base, and 4 bases stayed unmatched. Germline V gene lookup returns CDR1 SGHVS and CDR2 FQNEAQ. CDR3 in amino acids: CASSLRTGGASYNSPLHF. The CDR3 DNA reads TGTGCCAGCAGCTTACGGACAGGGGGCGCTTCCTATAATTCACCCCTCCACTTT.

This chain uses TRBV7-2 with TRBJ1-3; no definite D call. This CDR3 contains 15 residues. Germline V gene data show CDR1 as SGHTA and CDR2 as FQGNSA. Trimming shortened V by 1 base and J by 2 bases, and 9 bases separated the two germline ends. The CDR3 protein is CASSLGGAPGNTIYF. The CDR3 DNA is TGTGCCAGCAGCTTAGGAGGCGCGCCTGGAAACACCATATATTTT.

The rearrangement uses TRBV5-1 and TRBJ2-5; the match to TRBD2 covers 9 bases. Trimming took 5 bases from V and 6 from J; bases not matched to a gene: 14. The CDR3 runs to 16 residues. From germline, CDR1 is SGHRS and CDR2 YFSETQ. CDR3 DNA: TGCGCCAGCAGGCTGATGGTTAGCGGGAGAACAAAGACCCAGTACTTC. This sequence encodes CASRLMVSGRTKTQYF.

The rearrangement links TRBV5-4 to TRBJ2-5; D might be TRBD2 (6 bases). V was shortened by 0 bases and J by 4 bases, with 13 bases between the two germline ends. CDR1 and CDR2 from the germline V gene are SGHNT and YYREEE (reference sequence). The CDR3 sequence is 15 residues long. The CDR3 loop reads CASSLDGRGGETQYF. The CDR3 nucleotides read TGTGCCAGCAGCTTGGACGGGAGAGGCGGAGAGACCCAGTACTTC.

The V call is TRBV12-3 or TRBV12-4, the J call TRBJ1-1, with a weak D call TRBD1 (5 bases). Trimming shortened V by 3 bases and J by 8 bases, and 13 bases separated the two germline ends. The CDR3 is 13 amino acids. The CDR3 nucleotides read TGTGCCAGCAGTTTTAGCCCCGGGGGGGAAGCTTTCTTT. Translation gives CASSFSPGGEAFF.

This clone was recorded once. The chain carries TRBV7-3 and TRBJ2-1; 8 bases match TRBD2. V lost 5 bases and J lost 2; bases outside the gene matches: 11. Germline values: CDR1 SGHTA, CDR2 FQGTGA. CDR3 size: 17 residues. The CDR3 sequence is CASSEIPGLGAYNEQFF. The CDR3 DNA is TGTGCCAGCAGCGAAATCCCGGGACTAGGCGCCTACAATGAGCAGTTCTTC. Together with reference TRBV7-3 and TRBJ2-1, the CDR3 gives the full variable domain: GAGVSQTPSNKVTEKGKYVELRCDPISGHTALYWYRQSLGQGPEFLIYFQGTGAADDSGLPNDRFFAVRPEGSVSTLKIQRTERGDSAVYLCASSEIPGLGAYNEQFFGPGTRLTVL.

A remark on this clone: One end of the junction is discordant with germline, which a read error may explain. The chain links TRBV30 to TRBJ1-5, with D hard to call. Germline CDR1 GTSNPN, CDR2 SVGIG (reference sequence). This CDR3 has 12 residues. The chain's CDR3 is CAGSYSNQPQHF. CDR3 in DNA: TGTGCCGGGAGTTATAGCAATCAGCCCCAGCATTTT.

The CDR3 nucleotides are TGTGCCAGTAGTCGAGGACATAGGGGTATCTACGAGCAGTACTTC. It specifies CASSRGHRGIYEQYF. The chain recombines TRBV19 with TRBJ2-7; a weak D match, TRBD1 (5 bases). Trimming cost V 5 bases and J 3 bases, with 17 bases left between them. CDR3 length: 15 residues. Germline CDR1 and CDR2: LNHDA and SQIVND (reference sequence).

This clone was recorded once. The V gene is TRBV6-5, the J gene TRBJ2-1; 7 nucleotides match TRBD1. V trimming: 6 bases; J trimming: 3 bases; junction bases outside the gene matches: 8. There are 15 residues in the CDR3. Per germline, CDR1 MNHEY and CDR2 SVGAGI. The CDR3 DNA sequence: TGTGCCAGCAGACCGGACAGGAGGCTCTACAATGAGCAGTTCTTC. Residues: CASRPDRRLYNEQFF.

This clone was recorded only once. The J gene is TRBJ1-1, the V gene TRBV10-3; 8 bases fit TRBD1. Trimming took 6 bases from V and 4 from J; bases not matched to a gene: 4. The CDR3 has 13 amino acids. The germline gives CDR1 ENHRY, CDR2 SYGVKD. For the CDR3, the DNA is TGTGCCATCAGCGAGGACAGGGCCACTGAAGCTTTCTTT. Its translation: CAISEDRATEAFF.

This chain connects TRBV28 to TRBJ1-2; D possibly corresponds to TRBD1 (5 bases). CDR1 MDHEN and CDR2 SYDVKM come from the germline V gene. This CDR3 is 14 amino acids long. Trimming left V 7 bases short and J 4 bases short, with 16 bases between. The CDR3 DNA sequence: TGTGCCAGCATTAATGCAGGGTTCCGCTATGGCTACACCTTC. This gives the protein CASINAGFRYGYTF.

The chain is built from TRBV11-2 and TRBJ2-7; D unclear. This CDR3 has 14 amino acids. Germline V gene data show CDR1 as SGHAT and CDR2 as FQNNGV. The V and J ends lost 3 bases and 0 bases respectively, with 9 bases between them. This chain's CDR3 is CASSFPGISYEQYF. CDR3 nucleotides: TGTGCCAGCAGCTTCCCAGGAATCTCCTACGAGCAGTACTTC. The complete variable domain, with remaining parts taken from reference TRBV11-2 and TRBJ2-7, reads EAGVAQSPRYKIIEKRQSVAFWCNPISGHATLYWYQQILGQGPKLLIQFQNNGVVDDSQLPKDRFSAERLKGVDSTLKIQPAKLEDSAVYLCASSFPGISYEQYFGPGTRLTVT.

The chain joins TRBV6-2 or TRBV6-3 to TRBJ2-1, with 8 positions matching TRBD1. Trimming removed 2 bases from V and 8 bases from J; junction bases left unmatched: 11. Germline CDR1 is MNHEY and CDR2 is SVGEGT. The CDR3 consists of 16 residues. The CDR3: CASSYGDRPEVDEQFF. CDR3 in DNA: TGTGCCAGCAGTTACGGGGACAGGCCTGAGGTCGATGAGCAGTTCTTC.

To note about this clone: A read error may account for a junction end that differs from germline. The rearrangement joins TRBV7-7 to TRBJ2-1; 9 nucleotides align to TRBD1. The CDR3 contains 15 residues. In germline, CDR1 is SSHAT, CDR2 FNYEAQ (reference sequence). CDR3 nucleotide sequence: TGTGCTAGCAGCACCGGGACAGGGAGCAAAAATGAGCAGTTCTTC. Translating gives CASSTGTGSKNEQFF.

The gene calls are TRBV5-4 and TRBJ2-1; 9 bases agree with TRBD2. This CDR3 comprises 15 residues. The germline CDR1 and CDR2 sequences are SGHNT and YYREEE (reference sequence). J was trimmed by 8 bases and V by 4 bases; bases with no gene match: 10. This chain's CDR3 is CASSPLAGDLDEQFF. As DNA, the CDR3 is TGTGCCAGCAGCCCTTTAGCGGGAGATTTGGATGAGCAGTTCTTC.

This clone was detected once. The rearrangement uses TRBV28 and TRBJ1-2, with 8 bases lining up with TRBD1. From germline, CDR1 is MDHEN and CDR2 SYDVKM. Trimming removed 11 bases from V and 4 bases from J; junction bases left unmatched: 6. CDR3 size: 12 residues. The CDR3 here is CAAGQGFYGYTF. The CDR3, as DNA: TGTGCCGCAGGACAGGGTTTCTATGGCTACACCTTC.

CDR3 region: CASSQGGQEIYGYTF. The CDR3 nucleotides are TGCGCCAGCAGCCAAGGGGGACAGGAGATCTATGGCTACACCTTC. V usage is TRBV4-1 and J usage is TRBJ1-2; 8 bases align to TRBD1. CDR1 is MGHRA and CDR2 is YSYEKL in the germline V gene. The CDR3 has 15 amino acids. V was pared by 1 base and J by 4 bases, with 5 bases of the junction left unmatched.

This clone occurred once. J is TRBJ1-2 and V is TRBV5-6; a weak D match, TRBD1 (5 bases). CDR3 length equals 15 residues. The V end lost 6 bases, the J end lost 0 bases, and 15 bases lay between the germline ends. Germline loops: CDR1 SGHDT, CDR2 YYEEEE. CDR3 protein: CASILFTGPNYGYTF. The CDR3, as DNA: TGTGCCAGCATTTTGTTTACAGGCCCTAACTATGGCTACACCTTC.

This clone was counted once. For the CDR3, the DNA is TGTGCCAGCAGCTTAGGGACAGGTCTCACAGATACGCAGTATTTT. This gives the protein CASSLGTGLTDTQYF. The V call is TRBV7-6, the J call TRBJ2-3, with 7 nucleotides matching TRBD1. There are 15 residues in the CDR3. Trimming cost V 1 base and J 2 bases; bases outside gene matches: 3. CDR1 SGHVS and CDR2 FNYEAQ come from the germline V gene.

J is TRBJ2-7 and V is TRBV7-6, with a weak D call TRBD1 (6 bases). Trimming cost V 5 bases and J 7 bases, with 15 bases left between them. The CDR3 spans 13 residues. Germline CDR1 SGHVS, CDR2 FNYEAQ. CDR3 region: CASSNRWGQEQYF. For the CDR3, the DNA is TGTGCCAGCAGCAACAGGTGGGGGCAGGAGCAGTACTTC. The complete variable domain, with remaining parts taken from reference TRBV7-6 and TRBJ2-7, reads GAGVSQSPRYKVTKRGQDVALRCDPISGHVSLYWYRQALGQGPEFLTYFNYEAQQDKSGLPNDRFSAERPEGSISTLTIQRTEQRDSAMYRCASSNRWGQEQYFGPGTRLTVT.

The chain carries TRBV12-5 and TRBJ1-2; 7 nucleotides agree with TRBD1. Germline lookup yields CDR1 LGHNT and CDR2 FRNRAP. The trim removed 6 bases at V and 4 bases at J, leaving 14 bases unmatched. This CDR3 is built from 16 residues. The CDR3 DNA reads TGTGCTAGTGGCACCAACAAACAGGGGTCTGCCTATGGCTACACCTTC. The encoded protein is CASGTNKQGSAYGYTF. Together with reference TRBV12-5 and TRBJ1-2, the CDR3 gives the full variable domain: DARVTQTPRHKVTEMGQEVTMRCQPILGHNTVFWYRQTMMQGLELLAYFRNRAPLDDSGMPKDRFSAEMPDATLATLKIQPSEPRDSAVYFCASGTNKQGSAYGYTFGSGTRLTVV.

Points on this clone: Germline is not matched at one junction end, which may reflect a read error. The chain combines TRBV12-3 or TRBV12-4 with TRBJ1-1, with 7 bases identical to TRBD1. CDR3 size: 10 residues. CDR3 DNA sequence: TGTGCCAGCGGAAAAGGGACAGTCTCCTTT. It translates to CASGKGTVSF.